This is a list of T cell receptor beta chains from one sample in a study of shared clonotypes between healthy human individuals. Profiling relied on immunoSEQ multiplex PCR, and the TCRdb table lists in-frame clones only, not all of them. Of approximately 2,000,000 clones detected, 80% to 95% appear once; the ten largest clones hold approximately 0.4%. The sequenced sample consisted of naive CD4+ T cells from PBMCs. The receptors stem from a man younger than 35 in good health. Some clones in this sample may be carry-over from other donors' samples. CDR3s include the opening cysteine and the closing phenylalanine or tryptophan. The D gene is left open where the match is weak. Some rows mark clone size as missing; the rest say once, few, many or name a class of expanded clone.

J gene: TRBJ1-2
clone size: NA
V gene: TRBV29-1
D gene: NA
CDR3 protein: CSVELQSNYGYTF
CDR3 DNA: TGCAGCGTTGAACTCCAGTCTAACTATGGCTACACCTTC

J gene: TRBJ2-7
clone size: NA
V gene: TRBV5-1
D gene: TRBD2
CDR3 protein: CASSQGTSGIVYEQYF
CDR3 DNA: TGCGCCAGCAGCCAAGGGACTAGCGGGATAGTCTACGAGCAGTACTTC

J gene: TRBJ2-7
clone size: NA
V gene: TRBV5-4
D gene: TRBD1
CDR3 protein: CASSDPGTGYEQYF
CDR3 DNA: TGTGCCAGCAGCGACCCCGGGACAGGGTACGAGCAGTACTTC

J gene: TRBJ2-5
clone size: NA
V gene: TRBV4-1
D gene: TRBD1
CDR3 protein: CASSQGGQGVGETQYF
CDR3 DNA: TGCGCCAGCAGCCAAGGGGGACAGGGGGTTGGAGAGACCCAGTACTTC

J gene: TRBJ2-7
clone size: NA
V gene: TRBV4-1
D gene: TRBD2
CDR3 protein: CASSNPGLANYEQYF
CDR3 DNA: TGCGCCAGCAGCAATCCGGGACTAGCCAACTACGAGCAGTACTTC

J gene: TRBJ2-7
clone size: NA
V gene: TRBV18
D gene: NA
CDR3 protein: CASSPPAQETQYF
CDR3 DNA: TGTGCCAGCTCACCGCCGGCACAGGAAACGCAGTACTTC

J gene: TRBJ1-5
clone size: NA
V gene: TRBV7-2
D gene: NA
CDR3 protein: CASSVRDGNQPQHF
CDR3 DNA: TGTGCCAGCAGCGTCCGGGACGGCAATCAGCCCCAGCATTTT

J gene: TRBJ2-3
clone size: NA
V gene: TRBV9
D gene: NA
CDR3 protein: CASSVGGRRDTQYF
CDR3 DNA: TGTGCCAGCAGCGTAGGGGGGCGGAGAGATACGCAGTATTTT

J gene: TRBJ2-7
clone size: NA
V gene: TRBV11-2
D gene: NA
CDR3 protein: CASSLTQFSYEQYF
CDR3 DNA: TGTGCCAGCAGCTTAACACAGTTTTCCTACGAGCAGTACTTC

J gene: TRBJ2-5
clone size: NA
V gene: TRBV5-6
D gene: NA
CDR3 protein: CASSLTSQETQYF
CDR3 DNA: TGTGCCAGCAGCTTGACTAGCCAAGAGACCCAGTACTTC

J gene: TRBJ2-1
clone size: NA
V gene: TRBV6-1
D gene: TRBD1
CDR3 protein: CASRLPGQGTNEQFF
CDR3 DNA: TGTGCCAGCAGACTGCCGGGACAGGGCACAAATGAGCAGTTCTTC

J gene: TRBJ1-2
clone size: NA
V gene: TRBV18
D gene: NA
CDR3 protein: CASSQLWTPILDGYTF
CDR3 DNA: TGTGCCAGCTCACAACTCTGGACACCAATCCTGGATGGCTACACCTTC

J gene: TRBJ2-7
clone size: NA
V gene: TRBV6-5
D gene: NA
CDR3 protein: CASRGERDEQYF
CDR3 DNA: TGTGCCAGCAGGGGCGAAAGGGACGAGCAGTACTTC

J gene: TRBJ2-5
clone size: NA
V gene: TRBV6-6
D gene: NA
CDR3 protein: CASKQEAQYF
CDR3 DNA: TGTGCCAGCAAGCAGGAGGCCCAGTACTTC

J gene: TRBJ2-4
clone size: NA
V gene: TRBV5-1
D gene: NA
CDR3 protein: CASSQGGPASIQYF
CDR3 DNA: TGCGCCAGCAGCCAGGGGGGGCCGGCGAGCATTCAGTACTTC

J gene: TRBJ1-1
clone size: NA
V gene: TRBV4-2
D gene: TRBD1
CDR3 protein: CASSRRQGLNTEAFF
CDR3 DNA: TGTGCCAGCAGCCGCAGACAGGGCCTGAACACTGAAGCTTTCTTT

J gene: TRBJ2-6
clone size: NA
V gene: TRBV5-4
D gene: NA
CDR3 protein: CASSLKGSGANVLTF
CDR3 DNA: TGTGCCAGCAGCTTAAAAGGAAGTGGGGCCAACGTCCTGACTTTC

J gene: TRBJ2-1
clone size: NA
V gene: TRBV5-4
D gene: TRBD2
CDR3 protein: CASSLYLSGSSYNEQFF
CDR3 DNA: TGTGCCAGCAGCCTCTACCTTAGCGGGAGCTCCTACAATGAGCAGTTCTTC

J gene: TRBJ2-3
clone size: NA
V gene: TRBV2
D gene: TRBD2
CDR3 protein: CASRQREETDTQYF
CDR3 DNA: TGTGCCAGCAGACAGCGGGAGGAGACAGATACGCAGTATTTT

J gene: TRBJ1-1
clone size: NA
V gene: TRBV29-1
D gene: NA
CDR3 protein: CSVQRQTLNTEAFF
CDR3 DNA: TGCAGCGTTCAACGACAGACCCTGAACACTGAAGCTTTCTTT

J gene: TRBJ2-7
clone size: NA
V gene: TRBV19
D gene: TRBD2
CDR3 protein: CASSMFGLASYEQYF
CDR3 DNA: TGTGCCAGTAGTATGTTTGGACTAGCATCCTACGAGCAGTACTTC

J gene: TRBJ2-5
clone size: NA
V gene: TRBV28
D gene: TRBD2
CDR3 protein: CASSLTGLAAQETQYF
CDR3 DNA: TGTGCCAGCAGCCTCACCGGACTAGCGGCACAAGAGACCCAGTACTTC

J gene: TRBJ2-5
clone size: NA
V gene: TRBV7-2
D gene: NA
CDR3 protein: CASSLGVPETQYF
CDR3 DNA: TGTGCCAGCAGCTTAGGGGTTCCGGAGACCCAGTACTTC

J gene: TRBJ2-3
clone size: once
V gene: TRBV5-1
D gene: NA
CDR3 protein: CASSLGTVSTDTQYF
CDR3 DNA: TGCGCCAGCAGCTTGGGCACCGTTAGCACAGATACGCAGTATTTT

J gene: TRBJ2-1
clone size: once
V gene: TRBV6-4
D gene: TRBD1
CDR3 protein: CASSERATGGLSSYNEQFF
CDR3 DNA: TGTGCCAGCAGCGAACGAGCGACAGGGGGCTTGAGCTCCTACAATGAGCAGTTCTTC

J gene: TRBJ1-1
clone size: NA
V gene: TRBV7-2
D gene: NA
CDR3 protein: CASSQSTGYEAFF
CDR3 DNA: TGTGCCAGCAGCCAATCCACGGGTTATGAAGCTTTCTTT

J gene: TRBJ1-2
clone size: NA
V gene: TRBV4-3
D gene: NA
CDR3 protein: CASSHDRTTALVYGYTF
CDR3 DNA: TGCGCCAGCAGCCACGACAGGACGACGGCCTTGGTGTATGGCTACACCTTC

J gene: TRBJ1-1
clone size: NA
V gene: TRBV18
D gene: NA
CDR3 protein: CASSDSLGTEAFF
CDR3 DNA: TGTGCCAGCTCGGACAGCCTGGGTACTGAAGCTTTCTTT

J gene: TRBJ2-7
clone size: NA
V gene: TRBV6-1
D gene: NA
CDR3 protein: CASRQVASYEQYF
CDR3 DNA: TGTGCCAGCAGACAGGTCGCATCCTACGAGCAGTACTTC

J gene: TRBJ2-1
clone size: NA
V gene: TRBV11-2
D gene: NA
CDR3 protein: CASSSGSLSYNEQFF
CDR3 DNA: TGTGCCAGCAGCTCAGGCAGCCTCTCCTACAATGAGCAGTTCTTC

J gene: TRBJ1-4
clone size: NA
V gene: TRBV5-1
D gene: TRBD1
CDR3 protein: CASSLGGLGEKLFF
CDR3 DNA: TGCGCCAGCAGCTTAGGGGGCTTGGGTGAAAAACTGTTTTTT

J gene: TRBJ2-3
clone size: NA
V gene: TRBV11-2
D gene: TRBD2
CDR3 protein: CASSPGGADTQYF
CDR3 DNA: TGTGCCAGCAGCCCGGGGGGGGCAGATACGCAGTATTTT

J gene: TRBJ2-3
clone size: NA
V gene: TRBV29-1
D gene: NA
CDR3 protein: CSVSGGDPDTQYF
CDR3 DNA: TGCAGCGTCTCAGGGGGGGATCCAGATACGCAGTATTTT

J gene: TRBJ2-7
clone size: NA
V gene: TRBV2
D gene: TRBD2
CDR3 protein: CASGGREVPYEQYF
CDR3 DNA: TGTGCCAGCGGGGGGAGGGAAGTTCCCTACGAGCAGTACTTC

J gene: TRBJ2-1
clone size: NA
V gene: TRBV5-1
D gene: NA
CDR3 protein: CASRREPSYNEQFF
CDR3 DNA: TGCGCCAGTAGACGAGAACCTTCCTACAATGAGCAGTTCTTC

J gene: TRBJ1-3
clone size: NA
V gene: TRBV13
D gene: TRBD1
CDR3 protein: CASSLDGTDSGNTIYF
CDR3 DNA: TGTGCCAGCAGCTTAGACGGGACAGATTCCGGAAACACCATATATTTT

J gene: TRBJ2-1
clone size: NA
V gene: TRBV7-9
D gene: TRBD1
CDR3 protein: CASSLQGGGYNEQFF
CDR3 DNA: TGTGCCAGCAGCTTGCAAGGGGGCGGTTACAATGAGCAGTTCTTC

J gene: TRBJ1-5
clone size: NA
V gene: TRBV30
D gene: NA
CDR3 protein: CAWGRAGGNQPQHF
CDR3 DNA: TGTGCCTGGGGGCGGGCCGGCGGCAATCAGCCCCAGCATTTT

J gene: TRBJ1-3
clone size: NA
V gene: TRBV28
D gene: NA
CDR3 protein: CASSFRLSGNTIYF
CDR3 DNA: TGTGCCAGCAGTTTCCGGCTCTCTGGAAACACCATATATTTT

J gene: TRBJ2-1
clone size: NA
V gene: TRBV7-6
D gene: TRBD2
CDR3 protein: CASTLAGAAYNEQFF
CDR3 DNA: TGTGCCAGCACCTTAGCGGGAGCGGCCTACAATGAGCAGTTCTTC

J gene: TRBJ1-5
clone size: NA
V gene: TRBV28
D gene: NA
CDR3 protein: CASSLTGTYFNQPQHF
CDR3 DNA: TGTGCCAGCAGTCTGACCGGGACCTACTTCAATCAGCCCCAACATTTT

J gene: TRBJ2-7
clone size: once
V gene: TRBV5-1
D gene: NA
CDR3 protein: CASSLGDRAYEQYF
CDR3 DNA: TGCGCCAGCAGCTTGGGTGACAGAGCCTACGAGCAGTACTTC

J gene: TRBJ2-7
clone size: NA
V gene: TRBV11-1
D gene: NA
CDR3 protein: CASAVSTYEQYF
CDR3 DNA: TGTGCCAGCGCCGTCTCGACGTACGAGCAGTACTTC

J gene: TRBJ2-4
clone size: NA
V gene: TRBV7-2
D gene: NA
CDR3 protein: CASSPAISVGIQYF
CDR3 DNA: TGTGCCAGCAGCCCCGCCATCTCAGTGGGCATTCAGTACTTC

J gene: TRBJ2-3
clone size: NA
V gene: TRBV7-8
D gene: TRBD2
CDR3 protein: CASTSLTSGTTDTQYF
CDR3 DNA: TGTGCCAGCACCTCATTGACTAGCGGGACCACAGATACGCAGTATTTT

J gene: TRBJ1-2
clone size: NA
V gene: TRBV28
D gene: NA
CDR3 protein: CASSTHSGDGYTF
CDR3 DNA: TGTGCCAGCAGTACCCACTCCGGGGATGGCTACACCTTC

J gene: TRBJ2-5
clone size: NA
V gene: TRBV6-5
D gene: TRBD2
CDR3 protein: CASSYAGGMQTQYF
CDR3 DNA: TGTGCCAGCAGTTATGCGGGAGGGATGCAGACCCAGTACTTC

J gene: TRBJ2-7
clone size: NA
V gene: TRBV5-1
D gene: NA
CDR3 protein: CASSLATSGVGEQYF
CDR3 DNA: TGCGCCAGCAGCTTGGCCACTTCCGGGGTTGGAGAGCAGTACTTC

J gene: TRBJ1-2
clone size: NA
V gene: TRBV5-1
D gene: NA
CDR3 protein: CASSDPQGGGRYGYTF
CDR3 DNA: TGCGCCAGCAGCGACCCACAAGGAGGAGGTCGCTATGGCTACACCTTC

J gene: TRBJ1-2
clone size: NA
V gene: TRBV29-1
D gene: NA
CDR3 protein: CSVVRQAPGGYTF
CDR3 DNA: TGCAGCGTTGTTCGGCAGGCCCCGGGTGGCTACACCTTC

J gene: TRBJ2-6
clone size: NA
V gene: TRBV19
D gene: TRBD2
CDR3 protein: CASSIKPPGGRGANVLTF
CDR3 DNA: TGTGCCAGTAGTATAAAGCCCCCGGGGGGGCGCGGGGCCAACGTCCTGACTTTC

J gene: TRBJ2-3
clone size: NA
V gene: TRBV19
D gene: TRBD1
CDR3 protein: CASSIRQGTDTQYF
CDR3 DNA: TGTGCCAGTAGTATCCGACAGGGTACAGATACGCAGTATTTT

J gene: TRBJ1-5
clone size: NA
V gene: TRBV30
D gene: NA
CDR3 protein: CAWRGSSNQPQHF
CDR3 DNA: TGTGCCTGGAGAGGGAGCTCCAATCAGCCCCAGCATTTT

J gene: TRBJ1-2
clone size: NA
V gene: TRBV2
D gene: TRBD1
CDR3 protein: CASTGTGAVYGYTF
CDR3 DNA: TGTGCCAGCACCGGGACAGGGGCCGTCTATGGCTACACCTTC

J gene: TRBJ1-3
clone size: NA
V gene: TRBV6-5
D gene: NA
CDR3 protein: CASSQTGSSGNTIYF
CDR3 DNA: TGTGCCAGCAGTCAAACAGGGAGCTCTGGAAACACCATATATTTT

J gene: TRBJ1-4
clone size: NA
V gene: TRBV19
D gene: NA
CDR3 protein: CASSIVGEELFF
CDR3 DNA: TGTGCCAGTAGTATAGTCGGGGAGGAACTGTTTTTT

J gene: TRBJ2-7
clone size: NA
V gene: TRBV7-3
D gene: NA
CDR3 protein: CASSSFGGYEQYF
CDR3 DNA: TGTGCCAGCAGCTCCTTCGGGGGATACGAGCAGTACTTC